These T cell receptor beta chains were read from a single sample in a study of post-analysis software for immune sequencing data. Each CDR3 protein gets one entry after TCRdb re-called the PCR reads with MiXCR. This sample has 430,000 or so distinct CDR3 sequences, with 39% found just once. The sample taken for sequencing was blood. These receptor sequences come from a girl aged 2 to 10 with multiple sclerosis. CDR3s include the opening cysteine and the closing phenylalanine or tryptophan. Each record gives: D gene, V gene, clone size, J gene, CDR3 protein, CDR3 DNA. D genes are given only for firm matches. Only part of the rows carry a size: once, few, many, or a class if the clone is expanded.

d_gene: TRBD1
v_gene: TRBV7-8
abundance: few
j_gene: TRBJ2-7
CDR3aa: CASSSRTGTLYEQYF
CDR3nt: TGTGCCAGCAGCTCCCGGACAGGGACCCTCTACGAGCAGTACTTC

d_gene: .
v_gene: TRBV28
abundance: once
j_gene: TRBJ2-7
CDR3aa: CASSITGLSSYEQYF
CDR3nt: TGTGCCAGCAGTATTACAGGGTTAAGCTCCTACGAGCAGTACTTC

d_gene: .
v_gene: TRBV12-3/TRBV12-4
abundance: few
j_gene: TRBJ2-1
CDR3aa: CASSLSSAGATYNEQFF
CDR3nt: TGTGCCAGCAGTTTATCGTCGGCAGGGGCGACCTACAATGAGCAGTTCTTC

d_gene: TRBD2
v_gene: TRBV12-3/TRBV12-4
abundance: few
j_gene: TRBJ2-1
CDR3aa: CASSSVGGSGNEQFF
CDR3nt: TGTGCCAGCAGCTCCGTCGGGGGGTCGGGCAATGAGCAGTTCTTC

d_gene: .
v_gene: TRBV7-9
abundance: .
j_gene: TRBJ1-2
CDR3aa: CASSLESPVHDYTF
CDR3nt: TGTGCCAGCAGCTTAGAAAGTCCGGTGCATGACTACACCTTC

d_gene: .
v_gene: TRBV20-1
abundance: few
j_gene: TRBJ1-5
CDR3aa: CSARERLFQPQHF
CDR3nt: TGCAGTGCTAGAGAGAGGCTTTTTCAGCCCCAGCATTTT

d_gene: TRBD1
v_gene: TRBV4-3
abundance: few
j_gene: TRBJ2-7
CDR3aa: CASSQGTGNSYEQYF
CDR3nt: TGCGCCAGCAGCCAAGGGACAGGAAACTCCTACGAGCAGTACTTC

d_gene: .
v_gene: TRBV20-1
abundance: few
j_gene: TRBJ2-7
CDR3aa: CSARTEGGEQYF
CDR3nt: TGCAGTGCTCGCACAGAGGGTGGCGAGCAGTACTTC

d_gene: TRBD2
v_gene: TRBV5-1
abundance: .
j_gene: TRBJ2-1
CDR3aa: CASSLVVSGGAGSNEQFF
CDR3nt: TGCGCCAGCAGCTTGGTCGTTAGCGGGGGGGCCGGATCCAATGAGCAGTTCTTC

d_gene: .
v_gene: TRBV29-1
abundance: few
j_gene: TRBJ1-4
CDR3aa: CSATSAARNEKLFF
CDR3nt: TGCAGCGCCACGAGTGCGGCCCGTAATGAAAAACTGTTTTTT

d_gene: .
v_gene: TRBV29-1
abundance: few
j_gene: TRBJ2-7
CDR3aa: CGVVTGLYEQYF
CDR3nt: TGCGGCGTTGTTACAGGGCTCTACGAGCAGTACTTC

d_gene: .
v_gene: TRBV9
abundance: many
j_gene: TRBJ2-6
CDR3aa: CASSRSSGANVLTF
CDR3nt: TGTGCCAGCAGTCGGAGCTCTGGGGCCAACGTCCTGACTTTC

d_gene: .
v_gene: TRBV11-2
abundance: few
j_gene: TRBJ2-3
CDR3aa: CASRPRLGPGSTDTQYF
CDR3nt: TGTGCCAGCAGACCCCGATTGGGGCCCGGGAGCACAGATACGCAGTATTTT

d_gene: .
v_gene: TRBV6-2/TRBV6-3
abundance: .
j_gene: TRBJ1-1
CDR3aa: CASTPRGRTEAFF
CDR3nt: TGTGCCAGCACGCCTCGGGGGCGGACTGAAGCTTTCTTT

d_gene: .
v_gene: TRBV5-1
abundance: once
j_gene: TRBJ2-7
CDR3aa: CASSFIRNRDYEQYF
CDR3nt: TGCGCCAGCAGCTTCATTCGGAACAGGGACTACGAGCAGTACTTC

d_gene: .
v_gene: TRBV7-9
abundance: .
j_gene: TRBJ1-1
CDR3aa: CASSLTARYTEAFF
CDR3nt: TGTGCCAGCAGCTTAACAGCCAGGTACACTGAAGCTTTCTTT

d_gene: TRBD2
v_gene: TRBV6-2/TRBV6-3
abundance: once
j_gene: TRBJ2-1
CDR3aa: CASSDFLAGGQGGEQFF
CDR3nt: TGTGCCAGCAGTGACTTTCTAGCGGGGGGACAAGGTGGTGAGCAGTTCTTC

d_gene: TRBD2
v_gene: TRBV6-6
abundance: few
j_gene: TRBJ2-1
CDR3aa: CASSLIGTNNEQFF
CDR3nt: TGTGCCAGCAGCCTGATCGGGACTAACAATGAGCAGTTCTTC

d_gene: TRBD1
v_gene: TRBV12-3/TRBV12-4
abundance: .
j_gene: TRBJ2-1
CDR3aa: CASSYTPQGNEQFF
CDR3nt: TGTGCCAGCAGCTATACCCCACAGGGGAATGAGCAGTTCTTC

d_gene: TRBD1
v_gene: TRBV19
abundance: few
j_gene: TRBJ2-1
CDR3aa: CASSRGGSGNEQFF
CDR3nt: TGTGCCAGTAGTAGAGGGGGCTCGGGAAATGAGCAGTTCTTC

d_gene: TRBD1
v_gene: TRBV28
abundance: .
j_gene: TRBJ1-2
CDR3aa: CASSLGQGVGYTF
CDR3nt: TGTGCCAGCAGTCTGGGACAGGGAGTTGGCTACACCTTC

d_gene: .
v_gene: TRBV4-3
abundance: .
j_gene: TRBJ1-2
CDR3aa: CASSQVSWAYGYTF
CDR3nt: TGCGCCAGCAGCCAAGTGTCTTGGGCCTATGGCTACACCTTC

d_gene: .
v_gene: TRBV10-1
abundance: .
j_gene: TRBJ2-5
CDR3aa: CATKYIRQQPYF
CDR3nt: TGCGCCACAAAATATATTCGACAGCAGCCGTACTTC

d_gene: .
v_gene: TRBV28
abundance: .
j_gene: TRBJ1-2
CDR3aa: CASSQRAAGYTF
CDR3nt: TGTGCCAGCAGCCAGCGTGCGGCTGGCTACACCTTC

d_gene: .
v_gene: TRBV23-1
abundance: .
j_gene: TRBJ2-1
CDR3aa: CARASEQFF
CDR3nt: TGCGCCAGGGCGAGCGAGCAGTTCTTC

d_gene: .
v_gene: TRBV29-1
abundance: few
j_gene: TRBJ2-3
CDR3aa: CSVLNRGLTDTQYF
CDR3nt: TGCAGCGTCCTGAACAGGGGACTCACAGATACGCAGTATTTT

d_gene: .
v_gene: TRBV18
abundance: .
j_gene: TRBJ2-7
CDR3aa: CASSPQTDSSYEQYF
CDR3nt: TGTGCCAGCTCACCGCAGACTGACAGCTCCTACGAGCAGTACTTC

d_gene: .
v_gene: TRBV15
abundance: .
j_gene: TRBJ1-2
CDR3aa: CATSRAQQSNYGYTF
CDR3nt: TGTGCCACCAGCAGAGCACAGCAGTCCAACTATGGCTACACCTTC

d_gene: .
v_gene: TRBV20-1
abundance: .
j_gene: TRBJ2-1
CDR3aa: CSANPRALNNEQFF
CDR3nt: TGCAGTGCTAACCCCCGAGCGTTGAACAATGAGCAGTTCTTC

d_gene: TRBD1
v_gene: TRBV5-1
abundance: .
j_gene: TRBJ2-7
CDR3aa: CASSLWTGRYEQYF
CDR3nt: TGCGCCAGCAGCTTGTGGACAGGCCGCTACGAGCAGTACTTC

d_gene: TRBD1
v_gene: TRBV20-1
abundance: .
j_gene: TRBJ2-7
CDR3aa: CSAAPGTGVYEQYF
CDR3nt: TGCAGTGCTGCCCCCGGGACAGGGGTCTACGAGCAGTACTTC

d_gene: .
v_gene: TRBV20-1
abundance: .
j_gene: TRBJ1-2
CDR3aa: CSASRGSSYGYTF
CDR3nt: TGCAGTGCTAGTCGGGGATCCAGCTATGGCTACACCTTC